The entry below gives a single T cell receptor beta chain sequence along with its context. Its antigen is still unknown. This entry is derived from a study of STAT5B mutations in CD4+ large granular lymphocyte leukemia. Whole-study findings and limits: Data were not HLA-matched across samples. About 26% of private leukemic clonotypes occurred rarely in other patients' non-leukemic repertoires.

Buffy coats from healthy blood donors served as controls. TCRdb's table, derived via immunoSEQ multiplex PCR, lists solely in-frame clones and lacks some. The sample lists around 30,000 clones; 70% to 75% were seen once. Sequences were obtained from CD4+ T cells from blood buffy coats. The clonotype comes from a human donor in good health.

The CDR3 coding sequence is TGTGCCAGCAGACCCGGGACAAGGAACACCGGGGAGCTGTTTTTT. Protein sequence: CASRPGTRNTGELFF. The chain links TRBV27 to TRBJ2-2; TRBD1 is a possible D gene (6 bases). The V and J ends lost 6 bases and 1 base respectively, with 12 bases between them. This CDR3 region has 15 residues. Germline CDR1 reads MNHEY; CDR2 reads SMNVEV (reference sequence).